Presented here are 19 T cell receptor beta chains from one specimen sequenced in a study of vaccination effects on CD4 cells after COVID-19. These receptors have no identified antigens. Having been cultured for about ten days, the cells underwent CD4+ T cell isolation. TCRdb's copy holds only in-frame clones and misses some; the assay was immunoSEQ multiplex PCR. This sample has roughly 36,000 clones, with 65% to 85% found just once. This material consisted of CD4+ T cells from PBMCs cultured without peptide, taken before COVID-19 vaccination. These receptors came from a human donor who received a COVID-19 vaccine.

This clone was counted only a few times. Here the CDR3 DNA reads TGTGCCAGCAGCGGGATTAGCACAGATACGCAGTATTTT. Its protein is CASSGISTDTQYF. The chain has TRBV2 and TRBJ2-3; D might be TRBD2 (5 bases). Germline values: CDR1 SNHLY, CDR2 FYNNEI. This CDR3 is built from 13 residues. Between the trimmed V and J ends, which lost 6 bases and 0 bases, there was a span of 7 bases.

This clone was observed a few times. This sequence joins TRBV7-8 and TRBJ1-2; D call uncertain. This CDR3 contains 14 residues. CDR1 is SGHVS, CDR2 FQNEAQ, per germline. Trimming pared 1 base from V and 4 bases from J, leaving 10 bases between. CDR3 protein: CASSLDRLLYGYTF. In nucleotides, the CDR3 is TGTGCCAGCAGCTTAGATCGACTGCTCTATGGCTACACCTTC.

The chain employs TRBV7-2 and TRBJ2-7, with D hard to call. Deletions cut 1 base from V and 3 bases from J, with 7 bases between. The CDR3 sequence is 13 residues long. CDR1 and CDR2 (germline): SGHTA, FQGNSA. For the CDR3, the DNA is TGTGCCAGCAGCTTAGGCAAACTCTACGAGCAGTACTTC. Translated, it gives CASSLGKLYEQYF.

The rearrangement joins TRBV30 to TRBJ2-6; D is uncertain. This CDR3 region has 15 residues. The V end lost 0 bases, the J end lost 4 bases, and 10 bases lay between the germline ends. Germline assignment: CDR1 GTSNPN and CDR2 SVGIG (reference sequence). The CDR3 sequence: CAWSVLGLGANVLTF. The CDR3 coding sequence is TGTGCCTGGAGTGTACTGGGTCTCGGGGCCAACGTCCTGACTTTC.

The rearrangement joins TRBV28 to TRBJ2-3; TRBD1 matches at 7 bases. V dropped 6 bases and J dropped 0; count of bases not matched to a gene: 3. Per the germline V gene, CDR1 is MDHEN and CDR2 is SYDVKM. The CDR3 spans 14 residues. The CDR3 here is CASSRQGSTDTQYF. In DNA, the CDR3 is TGTGCCAGCAGCCGACAGGGTAGCACAGATACGCAGTATTTT.

This clone was counted a few times. The chain links TRBV7-2 to TRBJ2-1; 10 nucleotides line up with TRBD2. The trim removed 0 bases at V and 5 bases at J, leaving 1 base unmatched. The CDR3 spans 15 residues. Germline CDR1 reads SGHTA; CDR2 reads FQGNSA. The CDR3 DNA reads as TGTGCCAGCAGCTTAGCTAGCGGGGGGCACAATGAGCAGTTCTTC. Its protein is CASSLASGGHNEQFF. The full variable domain, its missing parts supplied by reference TRBV7-2 and TRBJ2-1, is GAGVSQSPSNKVTEKGKDVELRCDPISGHTALYWYRQSLGQGLEFLIYFQGNSAPDKSGLPSDRFSAERTGGSVSTLTIQRTQQEDSAVYLCASSLASGGHNEQFFGPGTRLTVL.

This chain links TRBV18 with TRBJ1-1, with D possibly TRBD1 on 5 matching bases. Germline V gene sequence: CDR1 KGHSH, CDR2 LQKENI. Trimming cost V 3 bases and J 3 bases, with 8 bases left between them. The CDR3 loop spans 13 amino acids. The CDR3 loop reads CASSPGGDTEAFF. CDR3 nucleotide sequence: TGTGCCAGCTCACCTGGGGGGGACACTGAAGCTTTCTTT.

This chain uses TRBV10-3 with TRBJ1-6; 11 bases line up with TRBD1. The germline CDR1 and CDR2 sequences are ENHRY and SYGVKD. V lost 10 bases and J lost 7; bases outside the gene matches: 12. The CDR3 has 16 amino acids. The CDR3 here is CATLSGTGGGNSPLHF. The CDR3 DNA is TGTGCCACCCTTAGCGGGACAGGGGGTGGGAATTCACCCCTCCACTTT.

CDR3 protein: CASSESGLDQYF. The CDR3 region has the DNA TGTGCCAGCAGTGAATCAGGGTTGGACCAGTACTTC. The chain is built from TRBV6-1 and TRBJ2-5, with a tentative D call TRBD1 (5 bases). Germline V gives CDR1 MNHNS, CDR2 SASEGT. This CDR3 is built from 12 residues. Trimming left V 2 bases short and J 10 bases short, with 11 bases between.

This chain links TRBV5-1 with TRBJ2-3, with D possibly being TRBD1 or TRBD2 (6 bases each). This CDR3 is 18 amino acids long. CDR1 and CDR2 from the germline V gene are SGHRS and YFSETQ. V lost 0 bases to trimming and J lost 0 bases, with 17 bases between them. This chain's CDR3 is CASSLGAEGHFSTDTQYF. CDR3 coding DNA: TGCGCCAGCAGCTTGGGCGCGGAGGGACACTTTAGCACAGATACGCAGTATTTT. The variable domain in full, completed from reference TRBV5-1 and TRBJ2-3, reads KAGVTQTPRYLIKTRGQQVTLSCSPISGHRSVSWYQQTPGQGLQFLFEYFSETQRNKGNFPGRFSGRQFSNSRSEMNVSTLELGDSALYLCASSLGAEGHFSTDTQYFGPGTRLTVL.

This clone has a handful of counts. The chain couples TRBV7-2 to TRBJ1-6, with D perhaps TRBD1 (5 bases). This CDR3 is built from 15 residues. V lost 3 bases and J 10 bases, leaving 16 bases between the germline ends. Germline-derived CDR1 and CDR2 are SGHTA and FQGNSA. In nucleotides, the CDR3 is TGTGCCAGCAGCTTTCAAAGCTCGGGACGGTCACCCCTCCACTTT. Translation gives CASSFQSSGRSPLHF.

V and J are TRBV4-2 and TRBJ2-5; 12 nucleotides align to TRBD2. The CDR3 is made up of 16 amino acids. Germline CDR1 is LGHNA and CDR2 is YNFKEQ. The V gene end was trimmed by 1 base and the J gene end by 4 bases; junction bases not matched to a gene: 4. The CDR3 DNA reads as TGTGCCAGCAGCCAAGGGCTAGCGGGAGGGGCAGAGACCCAGTACTTC. This encodes CASSQGLAGGAETQYF.

The chain links TRBV19 to TRBJ2-3, with 7 bases lining up with TRBD1. Per the germline V gene, CDR1 is LNHDA and CDR2 is SQIVND (reference sequence). The CDR3 extends over 17 amino acids. Trimming removed 3 bases from V and 0 bases from J; junction bases left unmatched: 9. CDR3 nucleotides: TGTGCCAGTAGTATTAGGGCGACAGGGTCTAGCACAGATACGCAGTATTTT. Encoded protein: CASSIRATGSSTDTQYF.

The V call is TRBV12-3 or TRBV12-4, the J call TRBJ1-2; possible D gene TRBD1, 5 bases. Trimming took off 3 bases at V and 8 bases at J, with 13 bases between the two ends. This CDR3 contains 13 residues. The CDR3: CASSFGIQEGYTF. The CDR3 DNA is TGTGCCAGCAGTTTTGGTATACAGGAGGGCTACACCTTC.

V is TRBV7-9 and J is TRBJ1-2; 7 nucleotides match TRBD1. Per germline, CDR1 SEHNR and CDR2 FQNEAQ (reference sequence). V gave up 4 bases and J gave up 4 bases; unmatched junction bases: 12. CDR3 length equals 16 residues. CDR3 protein: CASSSDRDRRTYGYTF. In DNA form, the CDR3 reads TGTGCCAGCAGCTCGGACCGGGACAGACGCACCTATGGCTACACCTTC.

V is TRBV4-2 and J is TRBJ2-5, with 8 positions matching TRBD1. The CDR3 is 14 amino acids. Per germline, CDR1 LGHNA and CDR2 YNFKEQ. V gave up 2 bases and J gave up 4 bases; unmatched junction bases: 3. CDR3 nucleotides: TGTGCCAGCAGCCAATTCAGGGGGCTAGAGACCCAGTACTTC. Translating it yields CASSQFRGLETQYF.

This CDR3 is CASSYLPSTGELFF. CDR3 DNA: TGTGCCAGCAGTTACTTGCCTAGCACCGGGGAGCTGTTTTTT. The rearrangement links TRBV6-6 to TRBJ2-2, with D unresolved. The CDR3 is made up of 14 amino acids. CDR1 and CDR2 from the germline V gene are MNHNY and SVGAGI (reference sequence). Deletions cut 1 base from V and 4 bases from J, with 7 bases between.

CDR3 bases: TGTGCCAGCAGCCCCCCTAGCGGGATGCACGAGCAGTACTTC. It is translated as CASSPPSGMHEQYF. The chain is built from TRBV28 and TRBJ2-7; TRBD2 aligns across 9 bases. Per germline, CDR1 MDHEN and CDR2 SYDVKM. With 6 bases clipped from V and 5 bases from J, the junction kept 8 bases outside the gene matches. The CDR3 is 14 residues long.

J is TRBJ2-1 and V is TRBV14; TRBD2 aligns across 7 bases. Per the germline V gene, CDR1 is SGHDN and CDR2 is FVKESK. CDR3 length: 15 amino acids. Trimming took 1 base from V and 6 from J; bases not matched to a gene: 6. Here the CDR3 reads CASSQGAGRGNEQFF. The CDR3 bases are TGTGCCAGCAGCCAAGGCGCGGGGAGGGGCAATGAGCAGTTCTTC.